The next 10 T cell receptor beta chains were all read from a single sample in a study of cytomegalovirus exposure and HLA in healthy donors. The protocol was immunoSEQ multiplex PCR, while the TCRdb copy is restricted to in-frame clones and leaves out a portion. There are approximately 65,000 clones in the sample; roughly 95% occur only once, and about 4.5% lies in the top ten. Sequenced sample: PBMCs. These receptors originate from a woman younger than 30 in good health and CMV-seropositive.

The V gene is TRBV5-1, the J gene TRBJ1-1; D perhaps matches TRBD1 (5 bases). This CDR3 region has 16 residues. Trimming took 7 bases from V and 2 from J, leaving 21 bases between them. The V gene's germline CDR1 is SGHRS and CDR2 YFSETQ. The CDR3 DNA follows: TGCGCCAGCCACACCTGGGCCAGGGTTCCAAACACTGAAGCTTTCTTT. The encoded protein is CASHTWARVPNTEAFF.

The chain employs TRBV25-1 and TRBJ2-1; 7 bases fit TRBD1. V trimming: 3 bases; J trimming: 4 bases; junction bases outside the gene matches: 9. CDR3 length equals 16 residues. Germline V gene lookup returns CDR1 MGHDK and CDR2 SYGVNS. CDR3 sequence reads: CASSDFRQGWYNEQFF. DNA for the CDR3: TGTGCCAGCAGTGACTTCCGACAGGGTTGGTACAATGAGCAGTTCTTC.

V is TRBV2 and J is TRBJ2-7; D remains unclear. The CDR3 has 11 amino acids. From germline, CDR1 is SNHLY and CDR2 FYNNEI. Deletions cut 7 bases from V and 1 base from J, with 5 bases between. CDR3 loop: CASTSSYEQYF. The CDR3 coding sequence is TGTGCCAGCACTAGTTCCTACGAGCAGTACTTC. Full variable domain (rest looked up from reference TRBV2 and TRBJ2-7): EPEVTQTPSHQVTQMGQEVILRCVPISNHLYFYWYRQILGQKVEFLVSFYNNEISEKSEIFDDQFSVERPDGSNFTLKIRSTKLEDSAMYFCASTSSYEQYFGPGTRLTVT.

The chain couples TRBV28 to TRBJ2-5, with TRBD2 identical over 12 bases. CDR3 length: 17 residues. CDR1 is MDHEN, CDR2 SYDVKM, per germline. Trimming removed 5 bases from V and 5 bases from J; junction bases left unmatched: 12. The CDR3 protein is CASSILAGGSLWETQYF. CDR3 DNA sequence: TGTGCCAGCAGTATACTAGCGGGAGGAAGTTTATGGGAGACCCAGTACTTC.

This chain uses TRBV28 with TRBJ1-1; maybe TRBD1 (5 bases). V gave up 1 base and J gave up 7 bases, with 19 bases separating them. Germline V gene data show CDR1 as MDHEN and CDR2 as SYDVKM. The CDR3 has 16 residues. CDR3 DNA: TGTGCCAGCAGTTTATACACCGGAGGGGCTAAGGGTGAAGCTTTCTTT. Its translation is CASSLYTGGAKGEAFF.

The chain is built from TRBV29-1 and TRBJ2-1, with D possibly matching TRBD2 (6 bases). CDR3 length: 20 amino acids. V lost 1 base and J 5 bases, leaving 30 bases between the germline ends. Germline values: CDR1 SQVTM, CDR2 ANQGSEA. The CDR3 sequence is CSVEGIGGLADFLRNNEQFF. The CDR3 DNA reads TGCAGCGTTGAAGGAATCGGGGGTTTGGCGGATTTTCTGCGGAACAATGAGCAGTTCTTC.

This chain links TRBV5-1 with TRBJ2-3; possible D gene TRBD1, 5 bases. Between the trimmed V and J ends, which lost 1 base and 4 bases, there was a span of 13 bases. The CDR3 contains 15 residues. CDR1 and CDR2 (germline): SGHRS, YFSETQ. CDR3 in DNA: TGCGCCAGCAGCTTGTTGCAGGGTCGGGCAGATACGCAGTATTTT. Translating it yields CASSLLQGRADTQYF.

The CDR3 loop is CASIEAALAGVFNEQFF. CDR3 bases: TGTGCCAGCATCGAAGCCGCGCTAGCGGGAGTTTTCAATGAGCAGTTCTTC. This chain joins TRBV6-1 and TRBJ2-1; 10 bases are a match to TRBD2. CDR1 and CDR2 from the germline V gene are MNHNS and SASEGT. The CDR3 totals 17 residues. V dropped 7 bases and J dropped 6; count of bases not matched to a gene: 15.

The gene calls are TRBV10-3 and TRBJ1-2, with a tentative D call TRBD1 (6 bases). Trimming pared 3 bases from V and 2 bases from J, leaving 7 bases between. Germline CDR1 is ENHRY and CDR2 is SYGVKD. This CDR3 spans 13 amino acids. The CDR3 loop is CAISDGQNYGYTF. DNA of the CDR3: TGTGCCATCAGTGATGGACAGAACTATGGCTACACCTTC.

The chain has TRBV13 and TRBJ1-4; D not certain. Deletions cut 5 bases from V and 4 bases from J, with 14 bases between. This CDR3 has 15 residues. Germline loops: CDR1 PRHDT, CDR2 FYEKMQ (reference sequence). The CDR3 coding sequence is TGTGCCAGCAGCATAAGAGGTAGCGGTAATGAAAAACTGTTTTTT. The encoded protein is CASSIRGSGNEKLFF.